The 2 T cell receptor beta chains reported below all come from one sample, sequenced in a study of blood T cell repertoires in COVID-19. Produced via immunoSEQ multiplex PCR; TCRdb's table is partial and in-frame only. The table includes just under 40,000 clones, 60% to 85% detected once. The sequenced sample consisted of peripheral blood. These receptors were obtained from a man aged 70 or older with acute or convalescent COVID-19.

The V gene is TRBV7-9, the J gene TRBJ2-1; TRBD2 matches 9 bases. The J segment lost 6 bases and the V segment lost 4 bases, leaving 10 bases of the junction unmatched. Looked up from germline, CDR1 is SEHNR and CDR2 is FQNEAQ (reference sequence). The length of the CDR3 is 16 residues. The CDR3 here is CASSYRDSGGRNEQFF. Here the CDR3 DNA reads TGTGCCAGCAGCTATAGGGATAGCGGGGGACGCAATGAGCAGTTCTTC.

This clone has just a few counts. The chain has TRBV21-1 and TRBJ1-1. TRBV21-1 is a known pseudogene. There are 15 residues in the CDR3. Written as DNA, the CDR3 is TGTGCCAGCAGCAATCAGGATCGGGGTCGGGCTGAAGCTTTCTTT. This translates into CASSNQDRGRAEAFF.